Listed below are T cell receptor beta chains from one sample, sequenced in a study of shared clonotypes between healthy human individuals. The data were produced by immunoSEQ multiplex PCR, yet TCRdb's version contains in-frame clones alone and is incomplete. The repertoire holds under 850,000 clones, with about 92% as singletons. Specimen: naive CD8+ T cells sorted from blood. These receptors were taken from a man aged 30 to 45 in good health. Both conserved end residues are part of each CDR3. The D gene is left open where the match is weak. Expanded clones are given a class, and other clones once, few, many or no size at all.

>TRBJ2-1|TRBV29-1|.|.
CSVYLRGNDEQFF
TGCAGCGTTTATTTGCGGGGAAATGATGAGCAGTTCTTC
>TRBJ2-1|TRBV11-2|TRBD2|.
CASSLVRISGSKNEQFF
TGTGCCAGCAGCTTAGTGAGGATTAGCGGGAGTAAAAATGAGCAGTTCTTC
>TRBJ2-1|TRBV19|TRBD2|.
CASSRGLAGVLFF
TGTGCCAGTAGTAGGGGACTAGCGGGAGTACTGTTCTTC
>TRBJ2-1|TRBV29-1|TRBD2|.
CSVERLAVENEQFF
TGCAGCGTTGAAAGACTAGCGGTAGAAAATGAGCAGTTCTTC
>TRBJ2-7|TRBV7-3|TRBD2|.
CASSEGISGSMYEQYF
TGTGCCAGCAGCGAGGGGATTAGCGGGAGTATGTACGAGCAGTACTTC
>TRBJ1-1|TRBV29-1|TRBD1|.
CSVNRGNPNTEAFF
TGCAGCGTTAACAGGGGGAACCCGAACACTGAAGCTTTCTTT
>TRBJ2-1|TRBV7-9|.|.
CASSPYYNEQFF
TGTGCCAGCAGCCCCTATTACAATGAGCAGTTCTTC
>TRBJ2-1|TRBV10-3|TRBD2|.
CAIQGSQGLVGEQFF
TGTGCCATCCAGGGAAGCCAGGGACTAGTGGGTGAGCAGTTCTTC
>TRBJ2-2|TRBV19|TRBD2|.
CASSMMKTSGSIPDTGELFF
TGTGCCAGTAGTATGATGAAGACTAGCGGGAGTATCCCGGACACCGGGGAGCTGTTTTTT
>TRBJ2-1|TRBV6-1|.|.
CASTYSLSPPPEQFF
TGTGCCAGCACCTACAGCCTTAGTCCCCCCCCCGAGCAGTTCTTC
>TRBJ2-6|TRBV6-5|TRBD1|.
CASSPTGGGANVLTF
TGTGCCAGCAGCCCCACAGGGGGTGGGGCCAACGTCCTGACTTTC
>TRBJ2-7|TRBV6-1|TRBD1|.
CASVSKWDRDYEQYF
TGTGCCAGCGTTTCTAAATGGGACAGGGATTACGAGCAGTACTTC
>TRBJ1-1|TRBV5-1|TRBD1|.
CASSPRTGGAGTEAFF
TGCGCCAGCAGCCCCCGGACAGGGGGCGCCGGCACTGAAGCTTTCTTT
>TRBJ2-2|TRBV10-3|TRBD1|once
CAIRTGAGELFF
TGTGCCATCAGGACAGGGGCCGGGGAGCTGTTTTTT
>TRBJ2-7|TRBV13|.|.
CASSLGQEFPHEQYF
TGTGCCAGCAGCTTAGGACAGGAATTTCCCCACGAGCAGTACTTC
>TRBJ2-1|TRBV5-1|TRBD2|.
CASSFRLAGGFDEQFF
TGCGCCAGCAGCTTCAGACTAGCGGGAGGGTTTGATGAGCAGTTCTTC
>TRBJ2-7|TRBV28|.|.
CASLERAASSYEQYF
TGTGCCAGCCTTGAACGGGCTGCGAGCTCCTACGAGCAGTACTTC
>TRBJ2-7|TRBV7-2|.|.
CASSLIGNTYEQYF
TGTGCCAGCAGCTTAATCGGGAATACCTACGAGCAGTACTTC
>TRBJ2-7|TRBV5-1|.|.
CASSLDGGIGDEQYF
TGCGCCAGCAGCTTGGATGGGGGGATTGGCGACGAGCAGTACTTC
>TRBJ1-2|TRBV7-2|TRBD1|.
CASSPDRGHGYGYTF
TGTGCCAGCAGCCCGGACAGGGGGCATGGGTATGGCTACACCTTC
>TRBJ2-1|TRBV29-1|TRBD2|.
CSVRGGVYNEQFF
TGCAGCGTTCGGGGGGGAGTCTACAATGAGCAGTTCTTC
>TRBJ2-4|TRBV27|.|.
CASSPLRGRAKNIQYF
TGTGCCAGCAGCCCTCTCCGGGGTCGAGCCAAAAACATTCAGTACTTC
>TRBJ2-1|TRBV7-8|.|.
CASSLKVQTPAHEQFF
TGTGCCAGCAGCTTGAAAGTACAGACCCCAGCCCATGAGCAGTTCTTC
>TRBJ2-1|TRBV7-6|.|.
CASSHPLASGGNEQFF
TGTGCCAGCAGCCACCCCCTAGCGTCAGGGGGCAATGAGCAGTTCTTC
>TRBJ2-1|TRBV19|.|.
CASSMGYFNEQFF
TGTGCCAGTAGTATGGGGTACTTTAATGAGCAGTTCTTC
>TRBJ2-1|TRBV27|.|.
CASSNNLDNEQFF
TGTGCCAGCAGCAATAATCTGGACAATGAGCAGTTCTTC
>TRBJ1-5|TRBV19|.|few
CASSGQINQPQHF
TGTGCCAGTAGTGGTCAGATCAATCAGCCCCAGCATTTT
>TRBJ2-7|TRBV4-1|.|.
CASSQGQNGGHEQYF
TGCGCCAGCAGCCAAGGTCAAAACGGTGGACACGAGCAGTACTTC
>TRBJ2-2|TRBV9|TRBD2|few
CASSNRLAGISGELFF
TGTGCCAGCAGCAATCGACTAGCGGGAATATCGGGGGAGCTGTTTTTT
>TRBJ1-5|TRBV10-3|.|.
CAISDGGRGVSNQPQHF
TGTGCCATCAGTGATGGTGGGCGCGGGGTTAGCAATCAGCCCCAGCATTTT
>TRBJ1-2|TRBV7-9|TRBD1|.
CASSSSVIGGGYTF
TGTGCCAGCAGCTCTTCTGTAATAGGGGGCGGCTACACCTTC
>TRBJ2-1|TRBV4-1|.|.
CASSPGRYNEQFF
TGCGCCAGCAGCCCCGGGAGATACAATGAGCAGTTCTTC
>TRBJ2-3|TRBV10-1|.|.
CASSESGVSTDTQYF
TGCGCCAGCAGTGAGTCGGGGGTATCCACAGATACGCAGTATTTT
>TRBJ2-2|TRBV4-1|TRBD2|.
CASSQPGLVSGELFF
TGCGCCAGCAGCCAACCGGGACTAGTTTCCGGGGAGCTGTTTTTT
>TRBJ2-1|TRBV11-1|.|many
CASSIDEGYNEQFF
TGTGCCAGCAGCATAGACGAGGGCTACAATGAGCAGTTCTTC
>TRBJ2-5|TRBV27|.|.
CASSLIVGETQYF
TGTGCCAGCAGTTTAATCGTCGGGGAGACCCAGTACTTC
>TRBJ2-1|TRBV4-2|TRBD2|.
CASSQGWLGSGISNEQFF
TGTGCCAGCAGCCAAGGGTGGTTGGGTAGCGGGATTTCCAATGAGCAGTTCTTC
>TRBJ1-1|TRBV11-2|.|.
CASSLPPAGNTEAFF
TGTGCCAGCAGCTTACCCCCGGCCGGGAACACTGAAGCTTTCTTT
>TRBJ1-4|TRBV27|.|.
CASSLQGPNEKLFF
TGTGCCAGCAGTTTACAAGGGCCTAATGAAAAACTGTTTTTT
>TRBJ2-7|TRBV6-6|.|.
CASRVDYEQYF
TGTGCCAGCAGGGTGGACTACGAGCAGTACTTC
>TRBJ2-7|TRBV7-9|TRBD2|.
CASSPKPGLAGVSSYEQYF
TGTGCCAGCAGCCCCAAACCGGGACTAGCGGGAGTGAGCTCCTACGAGCAGTACTTC
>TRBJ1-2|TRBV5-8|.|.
CASSLVSAYGYTF
TGTGCCAGCAGCTTGGTCTCGGCGTATGGCTACACCTTC
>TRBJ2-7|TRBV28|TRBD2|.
CASSYAGTSDSYEQYF
TGTGCCAGCAGTTACGCCGGGACTAGCGACTCCTACGAGCAGTACTTC
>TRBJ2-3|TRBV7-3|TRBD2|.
CASSSGTSGSADTQYF
TGTGCCAGCAGCTCCGGGACTAGCGGGAGCGCAGATACGCAGTATTTT
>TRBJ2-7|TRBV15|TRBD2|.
CATSRDWTSAVMQQYF
TGTGCCACCAGCAGAGATTGGACTAGCGCCGTAATGCAGCAGTACTTC
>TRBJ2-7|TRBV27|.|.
CASRQTGAYEQYF
TGTGCCAGCAGACAGACTGGCGCCTACGAGCAGTACTTC
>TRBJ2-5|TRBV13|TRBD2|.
CASSSSPGLAEETQYF
TGTGCCAGCAGCTCTTCTCCGGGACTAGCGGAAGAGACCCAGTACTTC
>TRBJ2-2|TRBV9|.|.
CASSVENGNTGELFF
TGTGCCAGCAGCGTAGAAAACGGGAACACCGGGGAGCTGTTTTTT
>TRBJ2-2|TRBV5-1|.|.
CASYPGVLADTGELFF
TGCGCCAGCTACCCGGGAGTTTTGGCGGACACCGGGGAGCTGTTTTTT
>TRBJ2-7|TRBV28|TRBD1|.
CASSSGIVDRERDYEQYF
TGTGCCAGCAGCTCAGGGATAGTTGACAGGGAGAGAGACTACGAGCAGTACTTC
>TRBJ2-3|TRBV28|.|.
CASSFIFVGSTDTQYF
TGTGCCAGCAGTTTTATATTCGTGGGGAGCACAGATACGCAGTATTTT
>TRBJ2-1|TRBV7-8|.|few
CASSWDRNPPYNEQFF
TGTGCCAGCAGCTGGGACCGAAATCCCCCTTACAATGAGCAGTTCTTC
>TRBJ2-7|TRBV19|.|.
CASSAGPSASYEQYF
TGTGCCAGTAGTGCGGGACCCTCCGCCTCCTACGAGCAGTACTTC
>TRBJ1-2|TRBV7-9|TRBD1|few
CASSSRQGVYGYTF
TGTGCCAGCAGCTCACGACAGGGTGTCTATGGCTACACCTTC
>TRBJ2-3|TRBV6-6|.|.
CASSYSPGEDTQYF
TGTGCCAGCAGTTACTCGCCAGGGGAGGATACGCAGTATTTT
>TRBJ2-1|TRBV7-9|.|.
CASSLVSGWFDEQFF
TGTGCCAGCAGCTTAGTGTCGGGTTGGTTCGATGAGCAGTTCTTC
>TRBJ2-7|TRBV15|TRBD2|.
CATSVKRTSGSVSYEQYF
TGTGCCACCAGCGTAAAGCGGACTAGCGGGAGTGTCTCCTACGAGCAGTACTTC
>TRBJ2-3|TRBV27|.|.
CASSLSTGLDTQYF
TGTGCCAGCAGTTTATCGACCGGTCTGGATACGCAGTATTTT